This T cell receptor beta chain was identified in a study of T cell repertoires in ileal Crohn's disease (dated by TCRdb to about 2019). With respect to the entire study: At the time of surgery, 35% of patients were active smokers, and the median duration of disease was 7.9 years. Every patient underwent surgery because of a complication, which was stricturing disease in roughly 60% of cases and penetrating disease in 39%. Running in parallel with the study was a multicentre cohort set up to find predictors of early endoscopic recurrence following ileocolonic resection. About half of the patients received postoperative therapy: about eleven received thiopurines and 15 to 20 received anti-TNF agents. A Rutgeerts score above i0 was used to define endoscopic postoperative recurrence. A total of roughly 150 mucosal samples from approximately 57 patients were sequenced, collected from several sites on the surgical specimen and at postoperative endoscopy. A prospective multicentre cohort supplied the roughly 59 Crohn's disease patients whose TCR repertoires were analysed. M6 samples were neoterminal ileum biopsies taken at postoperative colonoscopy.

Per the publication, the time point label means: neoterminal ileum biopsy at postoperative endoscopy, about 6 months after surgery. Eligible patients were adults with ileal or ileocolonic Crohn's disease who had an indication for ileocolonic resection. Whole ileal mucosal biopsies were kept frozen at -80 degrees C prior to DNA extraction. Genomic DNA was isolated from frozen whole biopsies using a TRizol-based method, and the DNA was quantified with a NanoDrop 2000 spectrophotometer. Worth noting for this clone: It has no known antigen specificity. No qualities accompany the bases; no much larger clone lies one base away.

Approximately 550 nanograms of biopsy DNA per sample were submitted for commercial TCRB immunosequencing. Adaptive Biotechnology amplified the CDR3 regions from genomic DNA with a two-step multiplex PCR designed to control amplification bias. Primers for every V and J gene segment were used in the first PCR, and barcodes and Illumina adapters were added in the second PCR. CDR3 libraries were sequenced on an Illumina instrument. The original methods were these. The analysis used both the pipelines supplied by the vendor and custom analysis of the raw data in R/Bioconductor with R version 3.3.0. Clonality, which ranges from 0 to 1, was calculated as the inverse of the normalised Shannon entropy across all productive clones. High-frequency clones were defined as the share of the repertoire occupied by the top 100 clones, with only clones passing a 95% confidence test being retained. Overlap between samples was measured with the Morisita-Horn index, while repertoire diversity was measured with the Simpson index. The table comes from immuneACCESS by way of TCRdb, which keeps in-frame sequences with V and J called. Part of the clones is missing from these tables; in studies checked, under half for an unresolved V gene and the rest for unknown reasons. From that table come the V and J calls and clone size; the DNA was used to work out D and trimming. The sample table holds 13,000 or so clones, of which around 78% were seen once. The ten largest account for around 4.1% of the sample.

The germline V end is reduced by 6 bases and the J end by 2 bases; junction bases left unmatched: 7. CDR1 is given as MNHNY and CDR2 as SVGAGI, both from the germline V gene (reference sequence). The CDR3 sequence holds 15 residues, the cysteine and phenylalanine included. Left in the record is the CDR3 DNA by itself, 45 bases read in frame from the first base. The investigation overall reported the following: More high-frequency clones were carried by sorted CD8 T cells than by CD4 T cells, suggesting that mucosal expansions were mainly CD8. Only a subgroup of patients, of unstated size, had mucosal CD4 and CD8 T cells sorted and sequenced. The timing of postoperative endoscopy varied within the first year after surgery, and the median delay was roughly 6.5 months. Endoscopic recurrence was found to be associated with higher high-frequency clone percentages at surgery, and recurrence was observed in all patients with clonality above 26.8% (18/57). Compared with non-smokers, patients who were active smokers at surgery showed a significantly higher proportion of clonal expansions (about 27% vs 20%, p=0.02).

Rearrangement joined TRBV6-6 to TRBJ1-1, with 9 bases aligning to TRBD1. The TCR originated in an adult with Crohn's disease. Specimen: ileal tissue. CDR3 reads: CASSRDRAKNTEAFF. The DNA reads as follows: TGTGCCAGCAGCAGGGACAGGGCGAAAAACACTGAAGCTTTCTTT.